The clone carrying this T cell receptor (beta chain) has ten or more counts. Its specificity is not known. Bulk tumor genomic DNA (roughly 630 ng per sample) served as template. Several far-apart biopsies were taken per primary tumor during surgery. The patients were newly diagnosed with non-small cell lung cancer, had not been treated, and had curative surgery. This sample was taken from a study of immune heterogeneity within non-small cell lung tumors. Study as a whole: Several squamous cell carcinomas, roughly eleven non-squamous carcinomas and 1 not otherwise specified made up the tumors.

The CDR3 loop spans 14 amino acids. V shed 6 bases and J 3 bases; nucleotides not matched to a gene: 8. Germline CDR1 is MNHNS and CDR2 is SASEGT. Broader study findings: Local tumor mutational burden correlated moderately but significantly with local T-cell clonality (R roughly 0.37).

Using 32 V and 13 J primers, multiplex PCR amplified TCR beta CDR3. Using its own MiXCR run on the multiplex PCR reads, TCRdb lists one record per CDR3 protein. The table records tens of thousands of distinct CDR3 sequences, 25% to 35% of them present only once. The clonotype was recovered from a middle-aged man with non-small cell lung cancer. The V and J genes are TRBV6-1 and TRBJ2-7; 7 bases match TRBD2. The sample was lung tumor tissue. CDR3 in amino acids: CASSPSSGVYEQYF. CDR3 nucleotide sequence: TGTGCCAGCAGCCCCTCTAGCGGAGTCTACGAGCAGTACTTC.